The rows below give T cell receptor beta chains drawn from one sample of a study of shared clonotypes between healthy human individuals. Assay: immunoSEQ multiplex PCR; the TCRdb copy retains only in-frame clones and omits some. The table records 2.3 million or so clones, 85% to 95% of them present only once. Sequenced: naive CD4+ T cells from PBMCs. All receptors come from a man aged 18 to 29 in good health. Some clones in this sample may be carry-over from other donors' samples. CDR3s include the opening cysteine and the closing phenylalanine or tryptophan. The D gene is left open where the match is weak. Only part of the rows carry a size: once, few, many, or a class if the clone is expanded.

j_call,d_call,v_call,clone_size,cdr3_nt,cdr3_aa
TRBJ2-5,.,TRBV18,.,TGTGCCAGCACTACCGGGGAGACCCAGTACTTC,CASTTGETQYF
TRBJ2-6,.,TRBV29-1,.,TGCAGCGCAGGTATTGCTGGGGCCAACGTCCTGACTTTC,CSAGIAGANVLTF
TRBJ2-3,TRBD1,TRBV29-1,.,TGCAGCTCTGGGACAGGGGCTCCAGATACGCAGTATTTT,CSSGTGAPDTQYF
TRBJ2-1,.,TRBV7-3,.,TGTGCCAGCAGCCTCTTCGGGGCGGATAATGAGCAGTTCTTC,CASSLFGADNEQFF
TRBJ1-5,.,TRBV19,.,TGTGCCAGTAGTAAAAAAGGGGCGGCCAATCAGCCCCAGCATTTT,CASSKKGAANQPQHF
TRBJ1-2,TRBD1,TRBV5-1,.,TGCGCCAGCAGCTGGGCAGGGGGCGCGGACTATGGCTACACCTTC,CASSWAGGADYGYTF
TRBJ1-2,.,TRBV5-1,.,TGCGCCAGCAGCGGCTCGGACACCCTCGAGGGAGGCTACACCTTC,CASSGSDTLEGGYTF
TRBJ1-1,TRBD1,TRBV28,few,TGTGCCAGCAGCTCGGGACAGGGGGACACTGAAGCTTTCTTT,CASSSGQGDTEAFF
TRBJ2-3,TRBD1,TRBV7-2,.,TGTGCCAGCAGGTCCGGGACAGGAAGGGCAGATACGCAGTATTTT,CASRSGTGRADTQYF
TRBJ1-2,.,TRBV5-4,.,TGTGCCAGCAGCTTGTCATCAGGGGCCGGGGTTGGCTACACCTTC,CASSLSSGAGVGYTF
TRBJ2-3,TRBD2,TRBV10-1,.,TGCGCCAGCAGTAGCGGGGAAAGCACAGATACGCAGTATTTT,CASSSGESTDTQYF
TRBJ2-1,.,TRBV6-5,.,TGTGCCAGCAGTTACTCTGGTAGCTCCTACAATGAGCAGTTCTTC,CASSYSGSSYNEQFF
TRBJ1-5,TRBD1,TRBV27,.,TGTGCCAGCAGAGACGGACAGGGAAGCAATCAGCCCCAGCATTTT,CASRDGQGSNQPQHF
TRBJ2-1,TRBD2,TRBV30,.,TGTGCCTGGATGCGGGAGTTCAACAATGAGCAGTTCTTC,CAWMREFNNEQFF
TRBJ2-1,TRBD2,TRBV28,.,TGTGCCACTCTAACTAGCGGGAGATCCAATGAGCAGTTCTTC,CATLTSGRSNEQFF
TRBJ2-1,TRBD2,TRBV11-3,.,TGTGCCAGCAGCTTAACGGTCCCTTTAGCGGGAGGTGACAATGAGCAGTTCTTC,CASSLTVPLAGGDNEQFF
TRBJ2-1,TRBD1,TRBV7-9,.,TGTGCCAGCAGCTTGGCCAGGGGGTACAATGAGCAGTTCTTC,CASSLARGYNEQFF
TRBJ1-4,.,TRBV9,.,TGTGCCAGCAGCGTAGGCGGGAGCCACGGTGAAAAACTGTTTTTT,CASSVGGSHGEKLFF
TRBJ2-7,.,TRBV6-6,.,TGTGCCAGCAGTTACTCGACTGTTGGCGAGCAGTACTTC,CASSYSTVGEQYF
TRBJ2-1,TRBD1,TRBV2,.,TGTGCCAGCTGCAGGGACAGAAGCTCCTACAATGAGCAGTTCTTC,CASCRDRSSYNEQFF
TRBJ2-5,TRBD2,TRBV5-1,.,TGCGCCAGCAGCTCGGGCACTAGCGCGTTGGGTACAGAGACCCAGTACTTC,CASSSGTSALGTETQYF
TRBJ2-3,TRBD1,TRBV7-3,.,TGTGCCAGCAGCCTTACCCCCCTGGGACAGCAGTCCACAGATACGCAGTATTTT,CASSLTPLGQQSTDTQYF
TRBJ2-1,TRBD2,TRBV9,.,TGTGCCAGCAGCGTAGTGGGCCTAGCGGGAGTTGAGCAGTTCTTC,CASSVVGLAGVEQFF
TRBJ1-5,.,TRBV5-1,.,TGCGCCAGCAGCTCAGACCCGGGGAATCAGCCCCAGCATTTT,CASSSDPGNQPQHF
TRBJ2-7,TRBD1,TRBV18,.,TGTGCCAGCTCACCTGGGACAGGGTATCGGGAGCAGTACTTC,CASSPGTGYREQYF
TRBJ2-1,TRBD2,TRBV7-3,.,TGTGCCAGCAGCCGAACCCAAGCGGGAGGTTATAATGAGCAGTTCTTC,CASSRTQAGGYNEQFF
TRBJ2-1,TRBD2,TRBV27,.,TGTGCCACCTCTCGGCGGGGGATGGATGAGCAGTTCTTC,CATSRRGMDEQFF
TRBJ2-1,.,TRBV29-1,.,TGCAGCGTTGCCACCCCCTACAATGAGCAGTTCTTC,CSVATPYNEQFF
TRBJ2-3,.,TRBV30,.,TGTGCCTGGAGTGTACATGGTGACAGGGAGGGCACAGATACGCAGTATTTT,CAWSVHGDREGTDTQYF
TRBJ2-6,.,TRBV19,.,TGTGCCGCACGGTCTGGGGCCAACGTCCTGACTTTC,CAARSGANVLTF
TRBJ2-2,TRBD1,TRBV5-4,.,TGTGCCAGCAGCGTGGGGAACAGGGGGCGAAGGGCCGGGGAGCTGTTTTTT,CASSVGNRGRRAGELFF
TRBJ2-2,.,TRBV7-5,.,TGTGCCAGAAGATTCCGGGACAGGAACACCGGGGAGCTGTTTTTT,CARRFRDRNTGELFF
TRBJ1-3,.,TRBV4-1,.,TGCGCCAGCAGCCAAGATCGGCGAGGAAAGGAAAACACCATATATTTT,CASSQDRRGKENTIYF
TRBJ1-1,.,TRBV10-3,.,TGTGCCATCAGTGAGTCCGGGGTGGGTGAAGCTTTCTTT,CAISESGVGEAFF
TRBJ1-1,.,TRBV28,.,TGTGCCAGCATGCGGGCCCGTCGGAACACTGAAGCTTTCTTT,CASMRARRNTEAFF
TRBJ2-7,.,TRBV6-5,.,TGTGCCAGCAGGGGCCGGGACTGGACCTACGAGCAGTACTTC,CASRGRDWTYEQYF
TRBJ2-5,TRBD2,TRBV5-1,.,TGCGCCAGCAGCTGGGGGGTAGCGGGAACCCAAGAGACCCAGTACTTC,CASSWGVAGTQETQYF
TRBJ1-3,TRBD1,TRBV6-5,.,TGTGCCAGCAGTTACGGACAGGGGGCGAACACCATATATTTT,CASSYGQGANTIYF
TRBJ2-1,.,TRBV6-5,.,TGTGCCAGCAGTTACTCGGGGAATGAGCAGTTCTTC,CASSYSGNEQFF
TRBJ1-1,.,TRBV9,.,TGTGCCAGCAGCGTTCAGGTGAACACTGAAGCTTTCTTT,CASSVQVNTEAFF